The 8 T cell receptor beta chains in this list originate from one sample, sequenced in a study of blood T cell repertoires in COVID-19. This table comes from immunoSEQ multiplex PCR, and its TCRdb copy is limited to in-frame clones, with some not included. The data show around 300,000 clones, approximately 85% seen once. Sequencing was performed on peripheral blood. These receptors all come from a woman in her 70s with acute or convalescent COVID-19.

This clone was counted once. This chain links TRBV3-1 (or the pseudogene TRBV3-2) with TRBJ2-1, with 7 positions matching TRBD1. CDR1 is LGHDT, CDR2 YNNKEL, per germline (reference sequence). This CDR3 is 17 amino acids long. Trimming at V came to 3 bases and at J to 5 bases, leaving 13 bases not matched to a gene. DNA of the CDR3: TGTGCCAGCAGCCACTCCAGGAAGAGGGGGCCCCACAATGAGCAGTTCTTC. Its translation: CASSHSRKRGPHNEQFF.

This clone showed up just once. Here the CDR3 DNA reads TGCAGCGTTGAACGAAGCGGCTATGGCTACACCTTC. Translated, it gives CSVERSGYGYTF. The chain couples TRBV29-1 to TRBJ1-2; unclear D gene. Germline assignment: CDR1 SQVTM and CDR2 ANQGSEA. Trimming took 2 bases from V and 4 from J, leaving 8 bases between them. The length of the CDR3 is 12 residues.

CDR3 nucleotides: TGTGCCAGCAGCCTGAAGCGGGGGGGCCCCGGTGAGCAGTTCTTC. Its protein product is CASSLKRGGPGEQFF. The chain joins TRBV3-1 (or the pseudogene TRBV3-2) to TRBJ2-1; TRBD2 matches 10 bases. This CDR3 is 15 amino acids long. V gave up 4 bases and J gave up 9 bases; unmatched junction bases: 9. Germline V gene sequence: CDR1 LGHDT, CDR2 YNNKEL (reference sequence).

The rearrangement uses TRBV2 and TRBJ2-2; D is possibly TRBD2 (6 bases). Germline CDR1 is SNHLY and CDR2 is FYNNEI. V was shortened by 7 bases and J by 0 bases, with 12 bases between the two germline ends. This CDR3 spans 15 amino acids. Here the CDR3 DNA reads TGTGCCAGCAAGGCCGGGGGATCGAACACCGGGGAGCTGTTTTTT. This gives the protein CASKAGGSNTGELFF. Supplemented by reference TRBV2 and TRBJ2-2, the full variable domain reads EPEVTQTPSHQVTQMGQEVILRCVPISNHLYFYWYRQILGQKVEFLVSFYNNEISEKSEIFDDQFSVERPDGSNFTLKIRSTKLEDSAMYFCASKAGGSNTGELFFGEGSRLTVL.

V usage is TRBV3-1 (or the pseudogene TRBV3-2) and J usage is TRBJ2-5, with a tentative D call TRBD2 (7 bases). The V and J ends lost 3 bases and 4 bases respectively, with 27 bases between them. The germline CDR1 and CDR2 sequences are LGHDT and YNNKEL (reference sequence). CDR3 length: 19 amino acids. The CDR3 protein is CASSQRSTERGGRRETQYF. The CDR3 region has the DNA TGTGCCAGCAGCCAGCGGTCCACAGAGAGGGGGGGCCGGAGAGAGACCCAGTACTTC.

V usage is TRBV9 and J usage is TRBJ2-5; TRBD1 agrees at 10 bases. Trimming cost V 0 bases and J 3 bases; bases outside gene matches: 2. CDR1 is SGDLS, CDR2 YYNGEE, per germline. The CDR3 is 15 residues long. The DNA of the CDR3 is TGTGCCAGCAGCGTAGCGGGGACAGGGGAAGAGACCCAGTACTTC. This codes for CASSVAGTGEETQYF.

The chain employs TRBV2 and TRBJ1-5; a weak D match, TRBD1 (6 bases). Trimming pared 6 bases from V and 5 bases from J, leaving 14 bases between. The CDR3 consists of 14 residues. Germline V gene lookup returns CDR1 SNHLY and CDR2 FYNNEI. The CDR3 nucleotides are TGTGCCAGCAGCGATCGTACAGGGCATCAGCCCCAGCATTTT. Encoded protein: CASSDRTGHQPQHF.

The gene calls are TRBV7-9 and TRBJ2-2, with unresolved D. The CDR3 extends over 12 amino acids. Germline-derived CDR1 and CDR2 are SEHNR and FQNEAQ (reference sequence). V was shortened by 4 bases and J by 3 bases, with 3 bases between the two germline ends. CDR3 region: CASSSDTGELFF. As DNA, the CDR3 is TGTGCCAGCAGCTCGGACACCGGGGAGCTGTTTTTT.